This T cell receptor (beta chain) was captured in a study of OX40 agonist ivuxolimab in advanced cancers. Study overall: Patients in the trial were receiving intravenous ivuxolimab every 2 weeks, at doses of 0.01 to 10 mg/kg. At just under 85% male, the cohort had a mean age of approximately 60 years, ranging from about 23 to 79. In three patients, partial responses were observed, one with hepatocellular carcinoma and two with cutaneous melanoma.

This clone is a singleton in its sample. Measured with immunoSEQ multiplex PCR; TCRdb has only the in-frame clones, and not every one. The sample consists of 50,000 to 55,000 clones, over 70% of them appearing once. Trimming left V 2 bases short and J 14 bases short, with 19 bases between. The CDR3 contains 13 residues. Germline CDR1 reads SGHNT; CDR2 reads YYREEE (reference sequence). This sequence was found in an adult with an advanced solid tumor such as melanoma, head and neck, liver or kidney cancer. This chain links TRBV5-4 with TRBJ1-2, with D perhaps matching TRBD1 (6 bases). Sequences were derived from CD4+ or CD8+ T cells sorted from blood, sampled in a trial of the OX40 agonist ivuxolimab. This CDR3 is CASSFRGYEPRTF. Written as DNA, the CDR3 is TGTGCCAGCAGCTTCAGGGGATACGAACCTCGAACCTTC.